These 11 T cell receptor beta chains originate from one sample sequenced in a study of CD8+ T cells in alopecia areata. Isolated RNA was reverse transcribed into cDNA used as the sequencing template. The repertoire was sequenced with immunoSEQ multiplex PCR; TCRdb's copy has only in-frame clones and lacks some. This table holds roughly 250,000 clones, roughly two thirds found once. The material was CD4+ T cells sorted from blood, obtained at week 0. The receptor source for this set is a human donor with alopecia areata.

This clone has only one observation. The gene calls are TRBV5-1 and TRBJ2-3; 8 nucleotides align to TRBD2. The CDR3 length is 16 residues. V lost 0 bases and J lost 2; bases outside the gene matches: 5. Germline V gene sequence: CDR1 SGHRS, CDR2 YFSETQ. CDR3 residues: CASSLGSGGATDTQYF. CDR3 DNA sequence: TGCGCCAGCAGCTTGGGGAGCGGGGGAGCCACAGATACGCAGTATTTT.

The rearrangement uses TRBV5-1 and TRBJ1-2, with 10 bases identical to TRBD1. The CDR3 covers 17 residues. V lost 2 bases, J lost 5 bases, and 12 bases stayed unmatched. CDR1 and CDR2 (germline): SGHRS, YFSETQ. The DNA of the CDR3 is TGCGCCAGCAGCTTTGCCGGGACAGGGGATATGGAGTATGGCTACACCTTC. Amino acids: CASSFAGTGDMEYGYTF.

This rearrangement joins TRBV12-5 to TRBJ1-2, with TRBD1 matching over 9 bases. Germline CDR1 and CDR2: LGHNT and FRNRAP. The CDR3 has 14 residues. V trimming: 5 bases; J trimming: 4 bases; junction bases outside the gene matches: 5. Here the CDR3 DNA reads TGTGCTAGTGGTCCGGGACAGGGACTCTATGGCTACACCTTC. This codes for CASGPGQGLYGYTF.

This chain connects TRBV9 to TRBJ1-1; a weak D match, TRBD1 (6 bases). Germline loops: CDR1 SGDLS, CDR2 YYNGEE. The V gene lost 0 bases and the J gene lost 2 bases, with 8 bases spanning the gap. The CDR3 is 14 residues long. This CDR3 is CASSVAGDNTEAFF. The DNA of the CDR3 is TGTGCCAGCAGCGTAGCAGGGGACAACACTGAAGCTTTCTTT.

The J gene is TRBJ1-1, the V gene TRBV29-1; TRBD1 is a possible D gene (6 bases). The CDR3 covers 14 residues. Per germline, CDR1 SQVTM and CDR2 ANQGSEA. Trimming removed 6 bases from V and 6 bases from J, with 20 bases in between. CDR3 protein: CSVKEGGGYAEAFF. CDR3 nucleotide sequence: TGCAGCGTAAAAGAGGGGGGAGGCTATGCTGAAGCTTTCTTT.

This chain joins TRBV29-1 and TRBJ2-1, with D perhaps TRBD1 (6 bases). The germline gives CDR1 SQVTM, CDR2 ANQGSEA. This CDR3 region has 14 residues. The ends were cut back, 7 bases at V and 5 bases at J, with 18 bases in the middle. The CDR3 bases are TGCAGCGGCACAACAGGGACCAGGGACAATGAGCAGTTCTTC. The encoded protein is CSGTTGTRDNEQFF.

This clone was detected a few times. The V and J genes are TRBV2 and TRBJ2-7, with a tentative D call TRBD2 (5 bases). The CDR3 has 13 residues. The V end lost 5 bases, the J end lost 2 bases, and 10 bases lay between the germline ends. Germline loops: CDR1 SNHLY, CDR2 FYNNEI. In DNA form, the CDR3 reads TGTGCCAGCAGTCCTGAGAGGGCCTACGAGCAGTACTTC. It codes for CASSPERAYEQYF.

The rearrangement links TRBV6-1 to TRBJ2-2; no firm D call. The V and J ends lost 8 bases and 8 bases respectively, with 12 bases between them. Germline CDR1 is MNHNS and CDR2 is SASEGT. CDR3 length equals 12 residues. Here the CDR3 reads CASPSSGGELFF. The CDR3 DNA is TGTGCCAGCCCCTCATCGGGTGGGGAGCTGTTTTTT.

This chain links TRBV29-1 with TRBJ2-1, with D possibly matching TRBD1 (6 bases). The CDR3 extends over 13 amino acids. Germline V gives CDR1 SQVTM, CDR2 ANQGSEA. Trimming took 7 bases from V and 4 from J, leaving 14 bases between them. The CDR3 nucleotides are TGCAGCGGACGTCAGGGGAATTACAATGAGCAGTTCTTC. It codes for CSGRQGNYNEQFF.

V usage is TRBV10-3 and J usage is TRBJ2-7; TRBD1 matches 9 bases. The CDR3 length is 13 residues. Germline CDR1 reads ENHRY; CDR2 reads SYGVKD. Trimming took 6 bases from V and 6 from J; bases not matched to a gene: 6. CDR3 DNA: TGTGCCATCAGGCGGGACAGGGCGTCCGAGCAGTACTTC. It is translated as CAIRRDRASEQYF.

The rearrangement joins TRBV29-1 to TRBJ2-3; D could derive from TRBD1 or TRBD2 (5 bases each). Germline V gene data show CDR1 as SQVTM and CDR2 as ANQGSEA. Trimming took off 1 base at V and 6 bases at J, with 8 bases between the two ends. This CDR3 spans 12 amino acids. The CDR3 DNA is TGCAGCGTTGAAGTAGGGGAGGATACGCAGTATTTT. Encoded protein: CSVEVGEDTQYF.